This paragraph covers one T cell receptor (beta chain) sequence. The antigen is unknown. Assay used: immunoSEQ multiplex PCR; TCRdb lists only in-frame clones, some missing. Counted here are 20,000 to 25,000 clones, roughly 70% occurring once; the ten biggest clones make up around 3.5%. The CDR3 loop spans 14 amino acids. The data were taken from a study of vaccination effects on CD4 cells after COVID-19. Sequencing was preceded by expansion of antigen-specific CD4+ T cells with viral peptide pools in the ViraFEST assay. CD4+ T cell isolation took place after more than eight days of culture. Vaccinees lacked prior SARS-CoV-2 infection and tested negative for nucleocapsid antibodies.

This receptor was obtained from a human donor who received a COVID-19 vaccine. The chain has TRBV21-1 and TRBJ1-6; the table's D call TRBD1 went unverified against the DNA. TRBV21-1 is given as a pseudogene. The material was CD4+ T cells from PBMCs cultured with SARS-CoV-2 spike peptides, obtained before COVID-19 vaccination. The CDR3 DNA reads TGTGCCAGCAGCAAAGCCCCGACAGTTTCACCCCTCCACTTT. It is translated as CASSKAPTVSPLHF.